A selection of T cell receptor beta chains follows, all from one sample in a study of cytomegalovirus exposure and HLA in healthy donors. Produced via immunoSEQ multiplex PCR; TCRdb's table is partial and in-frame only. The data show some 200,000 clones, more than 65% seen once. The specimen sequenced was PBMCs. The receptors stem from a girl aged 5 to 17 in good health and CMV-seropositive. The CDR3 runs from the conserved cysteine through the conserved F or W. The D gene is left open where the match is weak. Size is stated for part of the rows, as once, few or many counts, or as a class when the clone is expanded.

D,J,V,size,CDR3,DNA
TRBD2,TRBJ2-5,TRBV10-2,NA,CASSESGSAGGRETQYF,TGCGCCAGCAGTGAGTCAGGATCGGCGGGGGGGCGGGAGACCCAGTACTTC
NA,TRBJ2-2,TRBV5-1,NA,CASSLRTELANTGELFF,TGCGCCAGCAGCCTAAGGACAGAGCTAGCGAACACCGGGGAGCTGTTTTTT
NA,TRBJ2-5,TRBV11-2,NA,CASSLARETQYF,TGTGCCAGCAGCTTAGCGCGGGAGACCCAGTACTTC
TRBD1,TRBJ1-2,TRBV9,once,CASSVVGDRGWNGYTF,TGTGCCAGCAGCGTAGTAGGTGACAGGGGGTGGAATGGCTACACCTTC
TRBD1,TRBJ1-6,TRBV11-2,NA,CASSPRTGYNSPLHF,TGTGCCAGCAGCCCCCGGACAGGCTATAATTCACCCCTCCACTTT
NA,TRBJ2-5,TRBV7-6,NA,CASSPGALETQYF,TGTGCCAGCAGCCCAGGGGCTTTAGAGACCCAGTACTTC
NA,TRBJ1-2,TRBV19,NA,CASSIIRNVQGLGGYTF,TGTGCCAGTAGTATCATAAGGAATGTCCAGGGTTTGGGTGGCTACACCTTC
TRBD1,TRBJ2-1,TRBV2,NA,CASSDGQAFLYEQFF,TGTGCCAGCAGTGACGGACAGGCCTTTCTCTATGAGCAGTTCTTC
NA,TRBJ1-2,TRBV5-4,NA,CASSLAETEYGYTF,TGTGCCAGCAGCTTGGCTGAGACGGAGTATGGCTACACCTTC
NA,TRBJ1-2,TRBV18,NA,CASSPSGGGLYGYTF,TGTGCCAGCTCCCCGTCCGGGGGGGGACTCTATGGCTACACCTTC
NA,TRBJ1-4,TRBV5-4,NA,CASSLALGEKLFF,TGTGCCAGCAGCTTGGCCCTCGGGGAAAAACTGTTTTTT
NA,TRBJ2-1,TRBV14,NA,CASSQERGVYYNEQFF,TGTGCCAGCAGCCAAGAGCGCGGAGTGTACTACAATGAGCAGTTCTTC
NA,TRBJ1-6,TRBV5-4,NA,CASSLEYTRDSKNSPLHF,TGTGCCAGCAGCTTGGAATATACTAGGGACTCGAAAAATTCACCCCTCCACTTT
TRBD1,TRBJ1-1,TRBV7-8,NA,CASSLWSRDRGLNTEAFF,TGTGCCAGCAGCTTATGGTCTCGGGACAGGGGCCTGAACACTGAAGCTTTCTTT
NA,TRBJ2-3,TRBV30,NA,CAWSRSSGPTDTQYF,TGTGCCTGGAGTAGGAGTAGCGGTCCCACAGATACGCAGTATTTT
TRBD2,TRBJ2-3,TRBV7-9,once,CASSRLAGGPTDTQYF,TGTGCCAGCAGTAGACTAGCGGGGGGACCCACAGATACGCAGTATTTT
NA,TRBJ2-3,TRBV9,NA,CASSGITGKSTDTQYF,TGTGCCAGCAGCGGGATCACAGGGAAGAGCACAGATACGCAGTATTTT
NA,TRBJ1-2,TRBV4-3,NA,CASSHGMQVIDYYGYTF,TGCGCCAGCAGCCACGGGATGCAGGTGATTGATTACTATGGCTACACCTTC
TRBD2,TRBJ2-1,TRBV2,few,CASSDTSGGPTYNEQFF,TGTGCCAGCAGTGACACTAGCGGGGGACCCACCTACAATGAGCAGTTCTTC
TRBD1,TRBJ1-2,TRBV19,NA,CASSLKQGASHGYTF,TGTGCCAGTAGTTTAAAGCAGGGGGCGTCCCATGGCTACACCTTC
TRBD1,TRBJ1-2,TRBV15,NA,CATSRDRGSGYTF,TGTGCCACCAGCAGAGACAGGGGGTCTGGCTACACCTTC
NA,TRBJ2-3,TRBV4-3,NA,CASSQAWGGTDTQYF,TGCGCCAGCAGCCAAGCCTGGGGCGGCACAGATACGCAGTATTTT
TRBD1,TRBJ2-1,TRBV5-1,NA,CASRDSFYNEQFF,TGCGCCAGCCGGGACAGCTTCTACAATGAGCAGTTCTTC
TRBD1,TRBJ1-2,TRBV7-2,NA,CASSFETGGHGYTF,TGTGCCAGCAGCTTCGAGACAGGGGGCCATGGCTACACCTTC
NA,TRBJ1-3,TRBV11-2,NA,CASSPDRISGNTIYF,TGTGCCAGCAGCCCCGACAGAATCTCTGGAAACACCATATATTTT
NA,TRBJ2-2,TRBV27,NA,CASSLYRDTGELFF,TGTGCCAGCAGTTTATACAGGGACACCGGGGAGCTGTTTTTT
NA,TRBJ1-2,TRBV7-9,NA,CASSLETGAEGNGYTF,TGTGCCAGCAGCTTAGAGACGGGAGCAGAAGGTAATGGCTACACCTTC